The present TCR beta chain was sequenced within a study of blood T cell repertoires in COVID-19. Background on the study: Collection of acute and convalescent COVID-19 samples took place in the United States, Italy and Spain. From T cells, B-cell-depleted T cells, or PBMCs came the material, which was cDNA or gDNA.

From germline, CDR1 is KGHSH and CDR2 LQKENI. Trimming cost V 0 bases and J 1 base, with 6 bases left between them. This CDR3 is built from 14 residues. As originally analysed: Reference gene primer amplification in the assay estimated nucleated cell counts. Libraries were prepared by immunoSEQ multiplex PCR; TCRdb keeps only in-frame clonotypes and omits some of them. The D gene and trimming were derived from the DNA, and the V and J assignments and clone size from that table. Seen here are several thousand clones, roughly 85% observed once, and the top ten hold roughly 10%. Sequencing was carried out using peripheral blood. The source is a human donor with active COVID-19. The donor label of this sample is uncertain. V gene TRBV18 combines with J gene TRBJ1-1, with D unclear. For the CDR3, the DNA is TGTGCCAGCTCACCACCTAGTAAGAACACTGAAGCTTTCTTT. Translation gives CASSPPSKNTEAFF.